A selection of T cell receptor beta chains follows, all from one sample in a study of cytomegalovirus exposure and HLA in healthy donors. Assay used: immunoSEQ multiplex PCR; TCRdb lists only in-frame clones, some missing. The data hold roughly 250,000 clones, with around 85% observed a single time. The sample consisted of PBMCs. All receptors come from a woman in her 30s in good health and CMV-seropositive. The CDR3 runs from the conserved cysteine through the conserved F or W. A D gene is named only where the DNA matches it firmly. Where a row states a size, it is once, few, many or the class of an expanded clone; other rows omit it.

CDR3nt	CDR3aa	d_gene	abundance	v_gene	j_gene
TGCGCCAGCAGCCATATTTCCGGGGAGCTGTTTTTT	CASSHISGELFF	.	.	TRBV4-1	TRBJ2-2
TGTGCCAGCAGTCTCAGGGTTAGCCGCGAGCAGTACTTC	CASSLRVSREQYF	.	.	TRBV27	TRBJ2-7
TGTGCCAGCAGATCCCACAGTGGATATGAAGCTTTCTTT	CASRSHSGYEAFF	.	.	TRBV27	TRBJ1-1
TGTGCCACCAGCATGACTCTTAACAATGAGCAGTTCTTC	CATSMTLNNEQFF	.	.	TRBV15	TRBJ2-1
TGTGCCAGCAGCTTAGGTCTAGATGAAAAACTGTTTTTT	CASSLGLDEKLFF	.	.	TRBV7-9	TRBJ1-4
TGCGCCAGCAGCTCCTTCGGAACGGACAGAAACATTCAGTACTTC	CASSSFGTDRNIQYF	.	.	TRBV5-1	TRBJ2-4
TGTGCCAGCAGCTTGAGACAGAACTCTGGAAACACCATATATTTT	CASSLRQNSGNTIYF	.	.	TRBV5-6	TRBJ1-3
TGTGCCAGCAGAAGGACTAGCGGGACGAATACGCAGTATTTT	CASRRTSGTNTQYF	TRBD2	once	TRBV6-5	TRBJ2-3
TGTGCCAGCAGCCTGACAATCCCCTCTCTCAACACTGAAGCTTTCTTT	CASSLTIPSLNTEAFF	.	.	TRBV27	TRBJ1-1
TGTGCCAGCATATCTTCTAGCGGAACCTCGGGAGAGCAGTTCTTC	CASISSSGTSGEQFF	TRBD2	.	TRBV2	TRBJ2-1
TGCAGCGTTGTACCAGGCTTTCAAGAGACCCAGTACTTC	CSVVPGFQETQYF	.	.	TRBV29-1	TRBJ2-5
TGCGCCAGCGGTGGTGGTAGCTCCTACGAGCAGTACTTC	CASGGGSSYEQYF	.	.	TRBV5-1	TRBJ2-7
TGTGCCAGCAGTTGGACAGGGGGCAATCAGCCCCAGCATTTT	CASSWTGGNQPQHF	TRBD1	.	TRBV28	TRBJ1-5
TGCGCCAGCAGCTTGGAGGCCAGGGGAGCGAACACTGAAGCTTTCTTT	CASSLEARGANTEAFF	.	.	TRBV5-1	TRBJ1-1
TGTGCCAGCAGCTTAACGCCTAGCGGGACCTACGAGCAGTACTTC	CASSLTPSGTYEQYF	TRBD2	.	TRBV11-1	TRBJ2-7
TGCGCCAGCAGCCTAGGAGTTAGCTCCTACGAGCAGTACTTC	CASSLGVSSYEQYF	.	.	TRBV5-1	TRBJ2-7
TGTGCCAGCAGCCAAGATCGGACTAGCGAAAACAATGAGCAGTTCTTC	CASSQDRTSENNEQFF	TRBD2	.	TRBV4-2	TRBJ2-1
TGTGCCAGCAGCTCCGGGACAGCATCCTACGAGCAGTACTTC	CASSSGTASYEQYF	TRBD1	.	TRBV13	TRBJ2-7
TGTGCTAGTGACACTGGACAGTCCCAACTAGACACTGAAGCTTTCTTT	CASDTGQSQLDTEAFF	.	.	TRBV12-5	TRBJ1-1
TGTGCCAGCAGCTTGAGGGGTGCTCCAACTAATGAAAAACTGTTTTTT	CASSLRGAPTNEKLFF	.	.	TRBV5-4	TRBJ1-4
TGTGCCAGCAGCTTAGTGGGGCCCCACGAGCAGTACTTC	CASSLVGPHEQYF	.	.	TRBV11-2	TRBJ2-7
TGTGCTAGTGCCAATTCGGTGGAGGGGCAAGAGACCCAGTACTTC	CASANSVEGQETQYF	.	.	TRBV12-5	TRBJ2-5
TGTGCCAGTAGTATGGTGTGGGGGGGCCAGCAGTTCTTC	CASSMVWGGQQFF	.	.	TRBV19	TRBJ2-1
TGTGCCAGCAGTGAGTCGACAGGGGACGAGACCCAGTACTTC	CASSESTGDETQYF	TRBD1	once	TRBV6-1	TRBJ2-5
TGTGCCAGCCGGACTAGCGGGAGTGCAGATACGCAGTATTTT	CASRTSGSADTQYF	TRBD2	.	TRBV27	TRBJ2-3
TGTGCCAGCAGCTTACAGGGTCCCGGGGAGCTGTTTTTT	CASSLQGPGELFF	.	.	TRBV5-4	TRBJ2-2
TGTGCCAGCAGCGTCGAAGCTGGCACAGATACGCAGTATTTT	CASSVEAGTDTQYF	.	.	TRBV9	TRBJ2-3
TGTGCCAGTAGAGAGGCGGGAGAGGGAGATACGCAGTATTTT	CASREAGEGDTQYF	TRBD2	.	TRBV19	TRBJ2-3
TGTGCCAGCAGTCTCGCGAATCCCATGAACACTGAAGCTTTCTTT	CASSLANPMNTEAFF	.	.	TRBV9	TRBJ1-1
TGTGCCAGCAGTTTACGGCGCGGGAGGAGGGAGACCCAGTACTTC	CASSLRRGRRETQYF	TRBD2	once	TRBV27	TRBJ2-5
TGTGCCTGGAGTGTTCGGGTCAGGGGAAGCGCCGGGGAGCTGTTTTTT	CAWSVRVRGSAGELFF	.	.	TRBV30	TRBJ2-2
TGCGCCAGCAGCTTGGTTTATAGATCTGAAGCTTTCTTT	CASSLVYRSEAFF	.	.	TRBV5-1	TRBJ1-1
TGTGCCAGCAGCTTCCGGGACAGGCCCTACGAGCAGTACTTC	CASSFRDRPYEQYF	TRBD1	.	TRBV7-9	TRBJ2-7
TGTGCCAGCTCACCCACGGACAGGGACACAGATACGCAGTATTTT	CASSPTDRDTDTQYF	TRBD1	once	TRBV18	TRBJ2-3
TGTGCCAGTAGGCGGCAGGGATCCTACGAGCAGTACTTC	CASRRQGSYEQYF	.	.	TRBV19	TRBJ2-7
TGCGCCAGCAGCTCCCATGGGGGGTCCGTGAACACTGAAGCTTTCTTT	CASSSHGGSVNTEAFF	.	.	TRBV5-1	TRBJ1-1
TGTGCCTGGAGTGGGACAGACGTTAATGAAAAACTGTTTTTT	CAWSGTDVNEKLFF	.	.	TRBV30	TRBJ1-4
TGCGCCAGCAGCTTGGTGAGGGTAGCGGCCAATGAGCAGTTCTTC	CASSLVRVAANEQFF	.	few	TRBV5-1	TRBJ2-1
TGTGCTAGCAGCCCCCTTGGTAGCGGGAGGAAAGAGACCCAGTACTTC	CASSPLGSGRKETQYF	TRBD2	.	TRBV7-7	TRBJ2-5
TGTGCCGTTACGGGACTCCCAGCCCACACAGATACGCAGTATTTT	CAVTGLPAHTDTQYF	.	.	TRBV5-4	TRBJ2-3
TGTGCCTGGAGTCTCTCGGGAGGGAGTTGGTATACGCAGTATTTT	CAWSLSGGSWYTQYF	TRBD2	.	TRBV30	TRBJ2-3
TGCGCCAGCAGCCCCACTCCTGACAGGGGGAATCAGCCCCAGCATTTT	CASSPTPDRGNQPQHF	TRBD1	.	TRBV5-1	TRBJ1-5
TGTGCCAGCAGCCCCAATCCGAGGACAGGGGGGAGTTACGAGCAGTACTTC	CASSPNPRTGGSYEQYF	TRBD1	.	TRBV7-9	TRBJ2-7
TGCAGCGTTGAAGGTGGAGGGCAGGATAGCCTCACCTACGAGCAGTACTTC	CSVEGGGQDSLTYEQYF	.	.	TRBV29-1	TRBJ2-7
TGTGCCAGTAGCTGGGGGCCTAGCGGGGAATCCGAGCAGTACTTC	CASSWGPSGESEQYF	TRBD2	once	TRBV19	TRBJ2-7
TGCGCCAGCAGCTCGACAGGGCTCTATGGCTACACCTTC	CASSSTGLYGYTF	TRBD1	.	TRBV5-1	TRBJ1-2
TGCAGCCCGACGGGACAGCCTGAATCTGGGGCCAACGTCCTGACTTTC	CSPTGQPESGANVLTF	TRBD1	.	TRBV29-1	TRBJ2-6
TGCGCCAGCAGCCAAGATGTTCCGTTGAGCAATCAGCCCCAGCATTTT	CASSQDVPLSNQPQHF	.	.	TRBV4-1	TRBJ1-5
TGTGCCCATCACGGGACAATGAACACTGAAGCTTTCTTT	CAHHGTMNTEAFF	.	.	TRBV30	TRBJ1-1
TGTGCCAGCAGTTTAAATAGAGATACGCAGTATTTT	CASSLNRDTQYF	.	.	TRBV27	TRBJ2-3
TGCAGCGTAATACAGGGGGCAAACTCTGAAGCTTTCTTT	CSVIQGANSEAFF	TRBD1	once	TRBV29-1	TRBJ1-1
TGTGCCAGCAGCTTAGTCGGGAAGGACGAGCAGTACTTC	CASSLVGKDEQYF	.	.	TRBV7-9	TRBJ2-7
TGTGCCAGCAGTCCCCCCTCAGGGGGCGTAGGGCGGTATACGCAGTATTTT	CASSPPSGGVGRYTQYF	TRBD1	.	TRBV27	TRBJ2-3